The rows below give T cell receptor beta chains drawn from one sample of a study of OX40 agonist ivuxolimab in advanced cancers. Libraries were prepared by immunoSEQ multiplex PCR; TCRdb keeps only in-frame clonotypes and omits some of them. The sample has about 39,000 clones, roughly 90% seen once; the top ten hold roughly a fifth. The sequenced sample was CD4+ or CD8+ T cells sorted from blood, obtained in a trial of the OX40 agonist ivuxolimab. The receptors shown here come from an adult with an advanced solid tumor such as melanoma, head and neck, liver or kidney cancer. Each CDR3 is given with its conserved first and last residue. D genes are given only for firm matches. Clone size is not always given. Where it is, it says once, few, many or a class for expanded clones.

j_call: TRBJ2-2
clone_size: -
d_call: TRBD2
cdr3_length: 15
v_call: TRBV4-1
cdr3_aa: CASSRSSGSGGELFF
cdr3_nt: TGCGCCAGCAGCCGGTCTAGCGGGAGTGGCGGGGAGCTGTTTTTT

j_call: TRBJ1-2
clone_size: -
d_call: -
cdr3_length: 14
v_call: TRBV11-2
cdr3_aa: CASSPVGEPYGYTF
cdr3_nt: TGTGCCAGCAGCCCTGTCGGGGAACCCTATGGCTACACCTTC

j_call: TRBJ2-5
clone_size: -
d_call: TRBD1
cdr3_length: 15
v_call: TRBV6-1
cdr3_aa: CASRVGTGGQETQYF
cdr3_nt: TGTGCCAGCAGAGTCGGGACAGGGGGTCAAGAGACCCAGTACTTC

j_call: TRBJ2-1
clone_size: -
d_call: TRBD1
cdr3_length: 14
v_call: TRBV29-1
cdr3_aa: CSVLIQGAYNEQFF
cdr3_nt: TGCAGCGTTCTTATCCAGGGGGCATACAATGAGCAGTTCTTC

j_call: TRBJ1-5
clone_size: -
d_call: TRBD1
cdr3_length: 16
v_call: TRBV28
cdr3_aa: CASSSPTGVVDQPQHF
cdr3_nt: TGTGCCAGCAGTTCGCCCACAGGGGTCGTGGATCAGCCCCAGCATTTT

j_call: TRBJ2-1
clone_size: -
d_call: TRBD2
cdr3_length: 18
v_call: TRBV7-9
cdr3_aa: CASSLWGEGAGLYNEQFF
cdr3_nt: TGTGCCAGCAGCTTGTGGGGGGAGGGAGCGGGACTTTACAATGAGCAGTTCTTC

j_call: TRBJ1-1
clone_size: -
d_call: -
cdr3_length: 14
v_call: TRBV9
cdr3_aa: CASNLGYSNTEAFF
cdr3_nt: TGTGCCAGCAACCTGGGGTATTCGAACACTGAAGCTTTCTTT

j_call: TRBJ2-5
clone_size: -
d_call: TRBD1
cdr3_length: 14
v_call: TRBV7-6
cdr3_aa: CASSLGTGQETQYF
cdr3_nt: TGTGCCAGCAGCTTGGGGACAGGGCAAGAGACCCAGTACTTC

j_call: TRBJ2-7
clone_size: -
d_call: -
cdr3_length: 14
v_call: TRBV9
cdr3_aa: CASSVGGQPYEQYF
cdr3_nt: TGTGCCAGCAGCGTAGGAGGTCAGCCCTACGAGCAGTACTTC

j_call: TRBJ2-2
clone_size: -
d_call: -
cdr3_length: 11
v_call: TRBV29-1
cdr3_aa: CSVEDPVELFF
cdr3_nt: TGCAGCGTTGAAGATCCGGTCGAGTTGTTTTTT

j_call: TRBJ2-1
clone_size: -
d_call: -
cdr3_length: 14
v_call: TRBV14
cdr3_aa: CASSDGSSYNEQFF
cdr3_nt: TGTGCCAGCTCAGACGGCAGCTCCTACAATGAGCAGTTCTTC

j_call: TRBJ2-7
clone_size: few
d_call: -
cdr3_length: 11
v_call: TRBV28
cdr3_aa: CAVGTSYEQYF
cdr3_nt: TGTGCCGTAGGGACCTCCTACGAGCAGTACTTC

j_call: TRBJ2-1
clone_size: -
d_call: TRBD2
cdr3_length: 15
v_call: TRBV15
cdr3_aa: CATSRATSGYNEQFF
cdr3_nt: TGTGCCACCAGCAGAGCTACTAGCGGATACAATGAGCAGTTCTTC

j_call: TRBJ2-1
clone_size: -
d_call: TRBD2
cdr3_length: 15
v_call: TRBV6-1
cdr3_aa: CASTGRAGTYNEQFF
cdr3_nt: TGTGCCAGCACCGGGAGGGCCGGGACCTACAATGAGCAGTTCTTC

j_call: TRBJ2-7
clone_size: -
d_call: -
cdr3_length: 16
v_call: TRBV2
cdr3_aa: CASKTIGQGTSYEQYF
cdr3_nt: TGTGCCAGCAAAACGATCGGGCAGGGGACCTCCTACGAGCAGTACTTC

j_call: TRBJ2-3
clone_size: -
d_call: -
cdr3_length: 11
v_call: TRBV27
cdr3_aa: CASSFRDTQYF
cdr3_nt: TGTGCCAGCAGTTTCAGAGATACGCAGTATTTT

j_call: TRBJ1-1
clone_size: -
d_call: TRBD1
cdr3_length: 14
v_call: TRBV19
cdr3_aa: CASGTGAMNTEAFF
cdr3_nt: TGTGCCAGTGGGACAGGGGCCATGAACACTGAAGCTTTCTTT

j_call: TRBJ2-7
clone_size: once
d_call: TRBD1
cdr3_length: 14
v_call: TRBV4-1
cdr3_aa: CASSLGQGTFEQYF
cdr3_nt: TGCGCCAGCAGCCTAGGACAGGGGACTTTCGAGCAGTACTTC

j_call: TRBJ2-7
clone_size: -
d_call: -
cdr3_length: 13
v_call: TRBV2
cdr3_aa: CASSFGSSYEQYF
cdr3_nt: TGTGCCAGCAGTTTCGGGAGCTCCTACGAGCAGTACTTC

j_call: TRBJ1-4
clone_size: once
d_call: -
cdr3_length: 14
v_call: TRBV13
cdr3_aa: CASSLGGANEKLFF
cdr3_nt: TGTGCCAGCAGCCTAGGGGGAGCTAATGAAAAACTGTTTTTT

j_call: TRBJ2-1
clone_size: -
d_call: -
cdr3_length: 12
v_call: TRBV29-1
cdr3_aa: CSVRGLGNEQFF
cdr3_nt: TGCAGCGTTCGGGGTTTAGGTAATGAGCAGTTCTTC

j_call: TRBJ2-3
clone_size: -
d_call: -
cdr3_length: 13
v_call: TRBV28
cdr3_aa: CASTPHGADTQYF
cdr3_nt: TGTGCCAGCACCCCCCACGGGGCAGATACGCAGTATTTT

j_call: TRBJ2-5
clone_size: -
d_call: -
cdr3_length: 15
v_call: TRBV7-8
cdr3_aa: CASSLTGRDRETQYF
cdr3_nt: TGTGCCAGCAGCTTGACAGGCAGGGATAGAGAGACCCAGTACTTC

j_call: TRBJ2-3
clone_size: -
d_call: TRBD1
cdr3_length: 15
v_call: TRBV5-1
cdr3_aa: CASSAAGGWVDTQYF
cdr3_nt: TGCGCCAGCAGCGCGGCAGGGGGTTGGGTAGATACGCAGTATTTT

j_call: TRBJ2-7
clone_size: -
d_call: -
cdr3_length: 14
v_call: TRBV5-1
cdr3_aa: CASSLVGSTYEQYF
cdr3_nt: TGCGCCAGCAGCTTGGTGGGGAGTACCTACGAGCAGTACTTC

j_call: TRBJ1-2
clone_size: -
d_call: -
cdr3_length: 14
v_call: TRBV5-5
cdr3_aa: CASRGLPSKDGYTF
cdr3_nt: TGTGCCAGCAGAGGACTTCCCTCGAAGGATGGCTACACCTTC

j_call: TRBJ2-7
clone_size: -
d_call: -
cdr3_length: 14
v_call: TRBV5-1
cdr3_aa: CASSQSDSTYEQYF
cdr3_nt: TGCGCCAGCAGCCAGAGTGACTCAACCTACGAGCAGTACTTC

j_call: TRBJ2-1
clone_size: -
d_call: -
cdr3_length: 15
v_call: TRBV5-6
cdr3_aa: CASSSSGVSYNEQFF
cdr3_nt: TGTGCCAGCAGCTCTTCTGGGGTTTCCTACAATGAGCAGTTCTTC

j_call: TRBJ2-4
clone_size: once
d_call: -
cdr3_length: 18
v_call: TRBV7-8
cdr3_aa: CASSPTAGVGLAKNIQYF
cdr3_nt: TGTGCCAGCAGCCCGACCGCCGGGGTGGGCCTAGCCAAAAACATTCAGTACTTC

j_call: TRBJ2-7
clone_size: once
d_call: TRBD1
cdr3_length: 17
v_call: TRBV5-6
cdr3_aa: CASSPPGQGGASYEQYF
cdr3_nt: TGTGCCAGCAGCCCCCCGGGACAGGGGGGCGCGTCCTACGAGCAGTACTTC

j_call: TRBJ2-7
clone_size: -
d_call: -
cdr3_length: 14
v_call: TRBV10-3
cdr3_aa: CAIRPGTLLGEQYF
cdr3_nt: TGTGCCATCAGGCCGGGGACTCTCCTAGGCGAGCAGTACTTC

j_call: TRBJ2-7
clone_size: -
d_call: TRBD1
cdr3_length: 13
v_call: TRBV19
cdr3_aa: CASSIGQVYEQYF
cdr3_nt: TGTGCCAGTAGTATCGGACAGGTCTACGAGCAGTACTTC

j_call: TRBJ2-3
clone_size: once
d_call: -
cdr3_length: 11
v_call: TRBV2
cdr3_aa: CAISSADTQYF
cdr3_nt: TGTGCCATCAGTTCCGCAGATACGCAGTATTTT

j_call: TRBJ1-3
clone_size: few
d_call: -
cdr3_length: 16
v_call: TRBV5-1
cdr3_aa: CASSLRGGSSGNTIYF
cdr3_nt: TGCGCCAGCAGCTTGAGGGGGGGCAGCTCTGGAAACACCATATATTTT

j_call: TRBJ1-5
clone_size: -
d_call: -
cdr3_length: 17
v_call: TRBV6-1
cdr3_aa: CASSGPRGSDRNQPQHF
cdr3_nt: TGTGCCAGCAGTGGCCCTAGGGGATCGGACCGGAATCAGCCCCAGCATTTT

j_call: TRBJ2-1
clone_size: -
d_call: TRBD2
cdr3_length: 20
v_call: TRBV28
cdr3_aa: CASSPLASGSFDSSYNEQFF
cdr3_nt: TGTGCCAGCAGTCCCCTAGCTAGCGGTAGTTTCGATAGCTCCTACAATGAGCAGTTCTTC

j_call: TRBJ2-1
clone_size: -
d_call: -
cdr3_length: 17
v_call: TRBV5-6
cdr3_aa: CASSLGPGLARGGEQFF
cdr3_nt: TGTGCCAGCAGCTTGGGGCCCGGGCTAGCCCGAGGGGGTGAGCAGTTCTTC